Given below is one T cell receptor (beta chain) in context. This sample is drawn from a study of PD-1 blockade in mismatch repair-deficient tumors. TCRdb's copy holds only in-frame clones and misses some; the assay was immunoSEQ multiplex PCR. The sample lists tens of thousands of clones, about four fifths occurring once. The germline V gene encodes CDR1 SGHNT and CDR2 YENEEA. The CDR3 consists of 16 residues. J was trimmed by 4 bases and V by 5 bases; bases with no gene match: 4. This TCR came from an adult with mismatch repair-deficient cancer. Material: peripheral blood, obtained 44 weeks after starting pembrolizumab. This chain links TRBV11-3 with TRBJ2-1; TRBD2 agrees at 14 bases. DNA of the CDR3: TGTGCCAGCAGCCCCGGGACTAGCGGGAGATACAATGAGCAGTTCTTC. It specifies CASSPGTSGRYNEQFF.